These 3 T cell receptor beta chains originate from one sample sequenced in a study of graft-versus-host responses after intestinal transplantation. This table comes from immunoSEQ multiplex PCR, and its TCRdb copy is limited to in-frame clones, with some not included. The sample carries 84,000 or so clones, roughly 80% recorded once. Their recognized antigens are unknown. The sequenced sample was unstimulated CD4+ T cells sorted from spleen or lymph node cells, obtained before intestinal transplant. These receptors all stem from a human donor who received an intestinal transplant.

The CDR3 nucleotides read TGTGCCTGGAGACCGCGGGAGACCCAGTACTTC. Translated: CAWRPRETQYF. V is TRBV30 and J is TRBJ2-5, with D uncertain. CDR3 length equals 11 residues. V lost 3 bases, J lost 5 bases, and 7 bases lay in between. The germline V gene has CDR1 GTSNPN and CDR2 SVGIG (reference sequence). The entire variable domain, with the rest obtained from reference TRBV30 and TRBJ2-5, is as follows: SQTIHQWPATLVQPVGSPLSLECTVEGTSNPNLYWYRQAAGRGLQLLFYSVGIGQISSEVPQNLSASRPQDRQFILSSKKLLLSDSGFYLCAWRPRETQYFGPGTRLLVL.

This clone appeared a few times. V and J are TRBV5-6 and TRBJ2-3, with 8 bases fitting TRBD2. V lost 4 bases to trimming and J lost 1 base; unmatched junction nucleotides: 2. Germline V lookup: CDR1 SGHDT, CDR2 YYEEEE. The CDR3 sequence is 14 residues long. CDR3 bases: TGTGCCAGCAGCGGTAGCGGGGGCACAGATACGCAGTATTTT. Protein sequence: CASSGSGGTDTQYF.

The chain links TRBV5-1 to TRBJ2-2, with TRBD2 as a possible D gene (6 bases). CDR1 and CDR2 from the germline V gene are SGHRS and YFSETQ. The germline V and J ends were trimmed by 1 base and 0 bases, with 10 bases remaining between them. This CDR3 comprises 16 residues. DNA of the CDR3: TGCGCCAGCAGCTTGCCGCTAGCGACGAACACCGGGGAGCTGTTTTTT. This codes for CASSLPLATNTGELFF.